This entry lists 11 T cell receptor beta chains sequenced from one sample in a study of blood T cell repertoires in COVID-19. The repertoire was sequenced with immunoSEQ multiplex PCR; TCRdb's copy has only in-frame clones and lacks some. The sample includes about 190,000 clones, 65% to 85% of them seen just once. Sequenced: PBMCs or T cells enriched from blood (not recorded which). These receptors originate from a woman in her twenties or thirties who had been exposed to COVID-19.

V is TRBV19 and J is TRBJ1-1, with TRBD1 matching 9 bases. Germline loops: CDR1 LNHDA, CDR2 SQIVND (reference sequence). The CDR3 consists of 14 residues. V trimming: 4 bases; J trimming: 1 base; junction bases outside the gene matches: 1. The CDR3 DNA is TGTGCCAGTAGTAGGGACAGGGAGAACACTGAAGCTTTCTTT. Amino acid sequence: CASSRDRENTEAFF.

The chain is built from TRBV9 and TRBJ2-5; 10 bases fit TRBD2. The V and J ends lost 2 bases and 0 bases, in that order; junction bases with no gene match: 1. This CDR3 is 15 amino acids long. Germline V gene lookup returns CDR1 SGDLS and CDR2 YYNGEE. The CDR3 DNA follows: TGTGCCAGCAGCGTTAGCGGGGGGCACCAAGAGACCCAGTACTTC. Protein product: CASSVSGGHQETQYF.

The chain has TRBV20-1 and TRBJ2-5, with a weak D call TRBD1 (5 bases). This CDR3 comprises 11 residues. Germline assignment: CDR1 DFQATT and CDR2 SNEGSKA (reference sequence). The CDR3 sequence: CSSGLKETQYF. The CDR3 DNA follows: TGCAGCTCAGGGTTGAAAGAGACCCAGTACTTC.

This chain joins TRBV6-5 and TRBJ2-7; 9 nucleotides agree with TRBD2. From germline, CDR1 is MNHEY and CDR2 SVGAGI. This CDR3 spans 14 amino acids. The CDR3 loop is CVTRRAGGQYEQYF. In DNA form, the CDR3 reads TGTGTCACGAGGAGGGCGGGGGGGCAATACGAGCAGTACTTC.

Points on this clone: This same CDR3 is encoded by further DNA sequences in the sample. The CDR3 bases are TGCGCCAGCTCTGGGACAGGGAGCACTGAAGCTTTCTTT. This gives the protein CASSGTGSTEAFF. The V and J genes are TRBV10-1 and TRBJ1-1; 9 positions match TRBD1. Unmatched junction bases numbered 5, after V lost 8 bases and J lost 4 bases. Germline V gives CDR1 WNHNN, CDR2 SYGVQD (reference sequence). This CDR3 spans 13 amino acids.

This chain links TRBV5-1 with TRBJ2-1; weak D call: TRBD1 (6 bases). From germline, CDR1 is SGHRS and CDR2 YFSETQ. V shed 0 bases and J shed 3 bases, with 10 bases lying between them. The CDR3 is 15 amino acids. The DNA for the CDR3 is TGCGCCAGCAGCTTGGAAACAGGGCTCTACAATGAGCAGTTCTTC. This gives the protein CASSLETGLYNEQFF.

The rearrangement joins TRBV4-2 to TRBJ2-1; TRBD2 matches 7 bases. Germline V gene sequence: CDR1 LGHNA, CDR2 YNFKEQ. This CDR3 spans 18 amino acids. The trim removed 1 base at V and 3 bases at J, leaving 12 bases unmatched. The CDR3 bases are TGTGCCAGCAGCCAAGGGGCGTTATCTAGCGGCCTCTACAATGAGCAGTTCTTC. As protein: CASSQGALSSGLYNEQFF.

The gene calls are TRBV7-3 and TRBJ2-5, with TRBD2 identical over 7 bases. The CDR3 contains 15 residues. CDR1 and CDR2 (germline): SGHTA, FQGTGA. V lost 5 bases and J lost 5; bases outside the gene matches: 11. The CDR3 sequence: CASSRTGTMHETQYF. In nucleotides, the CDR3 is TGTGCCAGCAGCCGTACCGGGACTATGCATGAGACCCAGTACTTC. The full variable domain, in which reference TRBV7-3 and TRBJ2-5 provide the parts outside the CDR3, is GAGVSQTPSNKVTEKGKYVELRCDPISGHTALYWYRQSLGQGPEFLIYFQGTGAADDSGLPNDRFFAVRPEGSVSTLKIQRTERGDSAVYLCASSRTGTMHETQYFGPGTRLLVL.

The chain combines TRBV4-3 with TRBJ1-2; 7 bases line up with TRBD1. Germline assignment: CDR1 LGHNA and CDR2 YSLEER. The V segment lost 0 bases and the J segment 4 bases; nucleotides outside the gene matches: 5. There are 15 residues in the CDR3. DNA for the CDR3: TGCGCCAGCAGCCAAGATCGACAGGGAGGCTATGGCTACACCTTC. Residues: CASSQDRQGGYGYTF.

The rearrangement joins TRBV4-1 to TRBJ2-7, with D tentatively TRBD1 (6 bases). Germline V gene data show CDR1 as MGHRA and CDR2 as YSYEKL. The CDR3 sequence is 15 residues long. Trimming removed 3 bases at V and 6 bases at J, with 18 bases between. The CDR3 here is CASSHPPTGFGEQYF. The CDR3 nucleotides read TGCGCCAGCAGCCATCCCCCCACAGGGTTTGGCGAGCAGTACTTC.

The chain joins TRBV2 to TRBJ2-7, with D unclear. V was clipped by 6 bases and J by 3 bases, with 9 bases between them. The CDR3 runs to 12 residues. CDR1 is SNHLY and CDR2 is FYNNEI in the germline V gene. The CDR3 sequence: CASRPDIYEQYF. For the CDR3, the DNA is TGTGCCAGCAGGCCAGACATCTACGAGCAGTACTTC.